These 27 T cell receptor beta chains share one sample of origin, sequenced in a study of technical replicates of blood from several donors (dated by TCRdb to about 2017). Preparation of the library involved the immunoSEQ multiplex PCR assay. TCRdb limited this immuneACCESS table to in-frame rearrangements with V and J called. A share of clones is missing; checked studies link under half to unresolved V genes, and the rest is unexplained. The sample has 30,000 to 40,000 clones on record, more than 90% of them singletons. The ten largest clonotypes hold approximately 4% of the sample. The sequenced sample was PBMCs. These receptors originate from a human donor in good health. Some clones in this sample may be carry-over from other donors' samples.

This chain uses TRBV6-5 with TRBJ2-3; tentatively, D is TRBD2 (6 bases). The V end was cut by 1 base, the J end by 5 bases, with 13 bases between. Looked up from germline, CDR1 is MNHEY and CDR2 is SVGAGI. CDR3 length: 15 amino acids. This CDR3 is CASSYFSGLQDTQYF. CDR3 coding DNA: TGTGCCAGCAGTTACTTTAGCGGTTTGCAAGATACGCAGTATTTT.

V usage is TRBV9 and J usage is TRBJ2-7; 12 nucleotides line up with TRBD2. CDR1 is SGDLS and CDR2 is YYNGEE in the germline V gene. The trim removed 4 bases at V and 0 bases at J, leaving 2 bases unmatched. The CDR3 length is 15 residues. The CDR3 DNA reads as TGTGCCAGCAGCCCGACTAGCGGGAGCTCCTACGAGCAGTACTTC. It is translated as CASSPTSGSSYEQYF.

The chain couples TRBV5-1 to TRBJ1-1; 7 nucleotides agree with TRBD1. There are 16 residues in the CDR3. Trimming at V came to 2 bases and at J to 6 bases, leaving 13 bases not matched to a gene. Germline CDR1 SGHRS, CDR2 YFSETQ. CDR3: CASSFVAGGMSAEAFF. The CDR3 DNA reads TGCGCCAGCAGCTTTGTGGCAGGGGGAATGTCGGCTGAAGCTTTCTTT.

V is TRBV18 and J is TRBJ1-3, with D hard to call. V lost 1 base and J 0 bases, leaving 10 bases between the germline ends. The CDR3 runs 16 residues. CDR1 and CDR2 (germline): KGHSH, LQKENI. The CDR3: CASSPLEGNSGNTIYF. The CDR3 nucleotides are TGTGCCAGCTCACCACTTGAGGGAAACTCTGGAAACACCATATATTTT.

The rearrangement uses TRBV30 and TRBJ1-1, with D possibly TRBD1 on 5 matching bases. This CDR3 has 16 residues. Per germline, CDR1 GTSNPN and CDR2 SVGIG (reference sequence). Trimming pared 0 bases from V and 2 bases from J, leaving 16 bases between. For the CDR3, the DNA is TGTGCCTGGAGTGTACCCCGGGGGGGGTTTAACACTGAAGCTTTCTTT. This codes for CAWSVPRGGFNTEAFF.

The rearrangement joins TRBV6-5 to TRBJ1-4; D not certain. Germline CDR1 MNHEY, CDR2 SVGAGI. Deletions cut 4 bases from V and 8 bases from J, with 14 bases between. This CDR3 is 14 amino acids long. This CDR3 is CASSFKPRDEKLFF. CDR3 coding DNA: TGTGCCAGCAGTTTCAAGCCTAGAGACGAAAAACTGTTTTTT.

V usage is TRBV28 and J usage is TRBJ1-2; 7 nucleotides align to TRBD1. The CDR3 consists of 15 residues. Germline values: CDR1 MDHEN, CDR2 SYDVKM. Trimming at V came to 3 bases and at J to 0 bases, leaving 4 bases not matched to a gene. The CDR3: CASSLGDRSNYGYTF. The DNA for the CDR3 is TGTGCCAGCAGTTTGGGGGACAGATCTAACTATGGCTACACCTTC.

This clone is a singleton in its sample. The J gene is TRBJ2-3, the V gene TRBV7-8, with 9 bases aligning to TRBD1. J was trimmed by 3 bases and V by 3 bases; bases with no gene match: 7. The CDR3 spans 16 residues. Germline V gene data show CDR1 as SGHVS and CDR2 as FQNEAQ. CDR3 in amino acids: CASSFTGTGMTDTQYF. DNA for the CDR3: TGTGCCAGCAGCTTTACCGGGACAGGGATGACAGATACGCAGTATTTT.

On this clone itself: A read error may produce the germline difference seen at one junction end. The chain combines TRBV4-1 with TRBJ2-5; 8 bases map to TRBD1. The CDR3 runs 15 residues. Germline CDR1 MGHRA, CDR2 YSYEKL. The CDR3 region is CASSQLTGEQGTQYF. The CDR3 bases are TGCGCCAGCAGCCAATTGACAGGGGAGCAAGGGACCCAGTACTTC.

V gene TRBV7-2 combines with J gene TRBJ2-7; possible D gene TRBD1, 6 bases. This CDR3 is 13 amino acids long. The V and J ends lost 4 bases and 2 bases respectively, with 9 bases between them. Germline V gene sequence: CDR1 SGHTA, CDR2 FQGNSA. CDR3 in amino acids: CASSSTGTYEQYF. In DNA form, the CDR3 reads TGTGCCAGCAGCTCAACAGGGACCTACGAGCAGTACTTC. Full variable domain (rest looked up from reference TRBV7-2 and TRBJ2-7): GAGVSQSPSNKVTEKGKDVELRCDPISGHTALYWYRQSLGQGLEFLIYFQGNSAPDKSGLPSDRFSAERTGGSVSTLTIQRTQQEDSAVYLCASSSTGTYEQYFGPGTRLTVT.

The chain combines TRBV5-1 with TRBJ2-5, with 8 bases identical to TRBD2. The germline gives CDR1 SGHRS, CDR2 YFSETQ. The CDR3 runs to 15 residues. Unmatched junction bases numbered 7, after V lost 2 bases and J lost 4 bases. CDR3 region: CASSFGGGPGETQYF. The CDR3 DNA reads TGCGCCAGCAGCTTCGGCGGGGGGCCGGGAGAGACCCAGTACTTC.

The rearrangement uses TRBV5-1 and TRBJ1-1; D gene uncertain. Trimming left V 2 bases short and J 1 base short, with 12 bases between. Germline V gene sequence: CDR1 SGHRS, CDR2 YFSETQ. The CDR3 is 15 amino acids. CDR3 in amino acids: CASSFGVSGNTEAFF. In nucleotides, the CDR3 is TGCGCCAGCAGCTTCGGGGTTTCTGGGAACACTGAAGCTTTCTTT.

In its sample, this clone was seen once. V usage is TRBV5-4 and J usage is TRBJ1-1; the D is unclear. Trimming removed 3 bases from V and 6 bases from J, with 18 bases in between. The CDR3 covers 15 residues. Germline lookup yields CDR1 SGHNT and CDR2 YYREEE (reference sequence). In DNA form, the CDR3 reads TGTGCCAGCAGCTCCCCAACGGTCGAATTGGCTGAAGCTTTCTTT. Residues: CASSSPTVELAEAFF.

V gene TRBV6-5 combines with J gene TRBJ2-7, with TRBD2 matching 8 bases. The CDR3 is made up of 16 amino acids. CDR1 and CDR2 (germline): MNHEY, SVGAGI. V trimming: 0 bases; J trimming: 4 bases; junction bases outside the gene matches: 8. CDR3 protein: CASSYSIRGGAYEQYF. The CDR3 DNA is TGTGCCAGCAGTTACTCGATCCGGGGGGGAGCTTACGAGCAGTACTTC.

The chain is built from TRBV5-4 and TRBJ1-4; 10 nucleotides agree with TRBD1. Germline V CDR1 and CDR2: SGHNT, YYREEE (reference sequence). V lost 3 bases to trimming and J lost 0 bases; unmatched junction nucleotides: 5. The CDR3 is 17 residues long. The CDR3 is CASSSGTGDTTNEKLFF. The CDR3 bases are TGTGCCAGCAGCTCCGGGACAGGGGATACAACTAATGAAAAACTGTTTTTT.

V is TRBV5-8 and J is TRBJ1-3; TRBD1 is a possible D gene (6 bases). Germline CDR1 SGHTS, CDR2 YDEGEE. V was clipped by 1 base and J by 1 base, with 12 bases between them. The CDR3 spans 16 residues. The CDR3 is CASSLRGRGSGNTIYF. The CDR3 DNA reads TGTGCCAGCAGCTTGAGGGGCAGGGGATCTGGAAACACCATATATTTT.

This chain connects TRBV7-2 to TRBJ2-7; D may be TRBD2 (6 bases). Trimming shortened V by 3 bases and J by 4 bases, and 16 bases separated the two germline ends. The germline gives CDR1 SGHTA, CDR2 FQGNSA. The CDR3 is 15 amino acids. The CDR3 spells CASSLSGTYTYEQYF. For the CDR3, the DNA is TGTGCCAGCAGCTTGTCCGGGACTTATACATACGAGCAGTACTTC.

This clone has a single count. CDR3 sequence (DNA): TGTGCCAGCAGGCGAAGGGGTGGCGGGAGCATGGAGCAGTACTTC. This encodes CASRRRGGGSMEQYF. The chain carries TRBV2 and TRBJ2-7, with 7 bases identical to TRBD2. Germline V CDR1 and CDR2: SNHLY, FYNNEI. After removal of 6 bases from V and 7 bases from J, the junction contained 15 bases not matched to a gene. This CDR3 contains 15 residues.

In its sample, this clone was seen once. This chain links TRBV2 with TRBJ2-3; 9 nucleotides line up with TRBD2. The CDR3 covers 14 residues. CDR1 is SNHLY and CDR2 is FYNNEI in the germline V gene. J gave up 9 bases and V 4 bases, and 8 bases lay outside the gene matches. DNA of the CDR3: TGTGCCAGCAGTGCTAATCTAAGCGGGGGGACGCAGTATTTT. It is translated as CASSANLSGGTQYF.

This clone was observed a single time. This chain connects TRBV13 to TRBJ2-2; D may be TRBD2 (6 bases). This CDR3 has 16 residues. The germline V and J ends were trimmed by 0 bases and 1 base, with 9 bases remaining between them. The germline CDR1 and CDR2 sequences are PRHDT and FYEKMQ (reference sequence). The CDR3 DNA is TGTGCCAGCAGCTTAGGCGGGCGGGGGAACACCGGGGAGCTGTTTTTT. Translated, it gives CASSLGGRGNTGELFF.

The rearrangement links TRBV6-1 to TRBJ2-7; tentatively, D is TRBD1 (5 bases). This CDR3 is 13 amino acids long. The V gene lost 10 bases and the J gene lost 2 bases, with 15 bases spanning the gap. The germline CDR1 and CDR2 sequences are MNHNS and SASEGT. CDR3 sequence (DNA): TGTGCCACCAGGCAGGGAAACCCCTACGAGCAGTACTTC. Translation: CATRQGNPYEQYF.

This clone was observed a handful of times. V is TRBV28 and J is TRBJ1-2; 8 bases fit TRBD1. The J segment lost 3 bases and the V segment lost 6 bases, leaving 6 bases of the junction unmatched. This CDR3 has 14 amino acids. Per germline, CDR1 MDHEN and CDR2 SYDVKM. The CDR3: CASRSQGAHYGYTF. The CDR3 coding sequence is TGTGCCAGCAGGAGCCAGGGGGCTCACTATGGCTACACCTTC.

This rearrangement joins TRBV7-8 to TRBJ1-5, with unresolved D. Trimming stripped 4 bases from V and 6 bases from J, with 10 bases between. CDR3 length: 13 residues. CDR1 is SGHVS and CDR2 is FQNEAQ in the germline V gene. CDR3 nucleotides: TGTGCCAGCAGCTCTAGCGCAGTTCAGCCCCAGCATTTT. Its translation: CASSSSAVQPQHF.

This clone appeared once. The CDR3 DNA is TGTGCCAGCAGCTTCACAGGCTCCTACGAGCAGTACTTC. This sequence encodes CASSFTGSYEQYF. V usage is TRBV5-6 and J usage is TRBJ2-7; tentatively, D is TRBD1 (5 bases). CDR1 and CDR2 (germline): SGHDT, YYEEEE. This CDR3 has 13 amino acids. V lost 2 bases to trimming and J lost 0 bases, with 6 bases between them.

The table lists this clone with a count of one. The CDR3 DNA sequence: TGCGCCAGCAGCTTGGAACAGGGGGCTAGGGGCTACACCTTC. Protein sequence: CASSLEQGARGYTF. This chain joins TRBV5-1 and TRBJ1-2, with TRBD1 matching 9 bases. Germline-derived CDR1 and CDR2 are SGHRS and YFSETQ. This CDR3 spans 14 amino acids. Trimming at V came to 0 bases and at J to 8 bases, leaving 5 bases not matched to a gene.

The V and J genes are TRBV5-1 and TRBJ2-7; D is possibly TRBD2 (6 bases). This CDR3 contains 15 residues. The V end was cut by 0 bases, the J end by 2 bases, with 12 bases between. In germline, CDR1 is SGHRS, CDR2 YFSETQ. CDR3 loop: CASSLGSSGAYEQYF. For the CDR3, the DNA is TGCGCCAGCAGCTTGGGGAGTAGCGGCGCCTACGAGCAGTACTTC.

This clone was observed once. This sequence joins TRBV18 and TRBJ2-3, with D tentatively TRBD1 (6 bases). With 5 bases removed from V and 4 bases from J, the gap between germline ends came to 10 bases. The CDR3 totals 13 residues. The germline gives CDR1 KGHSH, CDR2 LQKENI. CDR3 protein: CASSAGQPDTQYF. The CDR3 DNA sequence: TGTGCCAGCTCAGCCGGACAGCCAGATACGCAGTATTTT.